The 19 T cell receptor beta chains below all came from one sample that was sequenced in a study of blood T cell repertoires in COVID-19. TCRdb's table, derived via immunoSEQ multiplex PCR, lists solely in-frame clones and lacks some. Seen here are under 200,000 clones, about 80% observed once, and the top ten hold 11%. Sequencing used PBMCs or T cells enriched from blood (not recorded which). Receptors were obtained from a man aged 45-65 years who had recovered from COVID-19.

V and J are TRBV4-2 and TRBJ2-3; TRBD2 aligns across 8 bases. The CDR3 is made up of 16 amino acids. Germline trimming cut 0 bases from V and 1 base from J; bases unmatched to any gene: 3. Germline CDR1 LGHNA, CDR2 YNFKEQ. The chain's CDR3 is CASSQDATSGTDTQYF. The DNA for the CDR3 is TGTGCCAGCAGCCAAGATGCGACTAGCGGCACAGATACGCAGTATTTT.

The V and J genes are TRBV5-5 and TRBJ2-7; D gene uncertain. The CDR3 length is 13 residues. CDR1 is SGHKS and CDR2 is YYEKEE in the germline V gene (reference sequence). Trimming cost V 0 bases and J 0 bases, with 4 bases left between them. The CDR3 DNA sequence: TGTGCCAGCAGCTTGGTTCACTCCTACGAGCAGTACTTC. As protein: CASSLVHSYEQYF.

The chain has TRBV28 and TRBJ2-5; 8 nucleotides agree with TRBD2. Germline V gives CDR1 MDHEN, CDR2 SYDVKM. This CDR3 is built from 13 residues. The V segment lost 3 bases and the J segment 5 bases; nucleotides outside the gene matches: 2. The CDR3 here is CASSLRGVETQYF. In nucleotides, the CDR3 is TGTGCCAGCAGTTTGCGGGGGGTGGAGACCCAGTACTTC.

V and J are TRBV7-2 and TRBJ2-1, with TRBD2 matching 8 bases. CDR3 length equals 15 residues. With V trimmed by 7 bases and J by 6 bases, 11 bases remained unmatched. CDR1 and CDR2 (germline): SGHTA, FQGNSA. The CDR3 nucleotides read TGTGCCAGCACCTGGGGCGGGGGGTCCCTCAATGAGCAGTTCTTC. This encodes CASTWGGGSLNEQFF.

This clone was seen just once. The rearrangement links TRBV12-3 or TRBV12-4 to TRBJ1-6; D is unclear. The CDR3 sequence is 11 residues long. Deletions cut 5 bases from V and 14 bases from J, with 10 bases between. CDR3 loop: CASSGLGTLHF. DNA for the CDR3: TGTGCCAGCAGTGGGTTGGGCACCCTCCACTTT.

The chain carries TRBV6-9 and TRBJ2-2, with D possibly TRBD1 on 6 matching bases. Germline lookup yields CDR1 MNHGY and CDR2 SVAAGI. Trimming stripped 6 bases from V and 7 bases from J, with 12 bases between. The CDR3 contains 13 residues. For the CDR3, the DNA is TGTGCCAGCAGCCACAGGACAGACGGGGAGCTGTTTTTT. Its protein is CASSHRTDGELFF.

The genes are TRBV5-6 and TRBJ2-1, with 8 bases aligning to TRBD1. CDR3 size: 15 residues. Germline V gene data show CDR1 as SGHDT and CDR2 as YYEEEE. The V and J ends lost 4 bases and 1 base, in that order; junction bases with no gene match: 4. CDR3: CASSPGGGSYNEQFF. The CDR3 bases are TGTGCCAGCAGCCCAGGGGGCGGATCCTACAATGAGCAGTTCTTC.

The chain carries TRBV29-1 and TRBJ1-3, with a possible D match to TRBD1 (5 bases). Trimming removed 3 bases from V and 4 bases from J, with 10 bases in between. CDR3 size: 13 residues. Germline V gene sequence: CDR1 SQVTM, CDR2 ANQGSEA. The CDR3 DNA sequence: TGCAGCGTTGACCGCGGGGACGGAAACACCATATATTTT. The encoded protein is CSVDRGDGNTIYF.

CDR3 nucleotide sequence: TGTGCCGGGGGACTAGCGGGAGGGCAGGAGCAGTTCTTC. Its translation is CAGGLAGGQEQFF. J is TRBJ2-1 and V is TRBV7-9; 16 bases match TRBD2. Trimming cost V 11 bases and J 10 bases; bases outside gene matches: 5. CDR3 length equals 13 residues. CDR1 is SEHNR and CDR2 is FQNEAQ in the germline V gene (reference sequence).

This chain links TRBV11-2 with TRBJ1-6; 8 positions match TRBD1. The CDR3 runs 16 residues. The germline gives CDR1 SGHAT, CDR2 FQNNGV. V was clipped by 5 bases and J by 6 bases; unmatched bases: 9. The CDR3: CASSPSTGALNSPLHF. Written as DNA, the CDR3 is TGTGCCAGCAGCCCATCGACAGGGGCGCTTAATTCACCCCTCCACTTT.

A few counts support this clone. The gene calls are TRBV5-1 and TRBJ2-7; 9 positions match TRBD1. Germline trimming cut 1 base from V and 2 bases from J; bases unmatched to any gene: 4. The CDR3 spans 15 residues. The V gene's germline CDR1 is SGHRS and CDR2 YFSETQ. In DNA form, the CDR3 reads TGCGCCAGCAGCTTGACCGGGACAGGGACCTACGAGCAGTACTTC. Protein: CASSLTGTGTYEQYF.

The chain recombines TRBV28 with TRBJ2-7, with 9 nucleotides matching TRBD1. The germline gives CDR1 MDHEN, CDR2 SYDVKM. CDR3 size: 12 residues. The J segment lost 8 bases and the V segment lost 8 bases, leaving 7 bases of the junction unmatched. Here the CDR3 DNA reads TGTGCCAGCGTCGGGACAGGGACCAAGCAGTACTTC. Translated, it gives CASVGTGTKQYF.

This clone was detected only a few times. The same CDR3 is also encoded by other DNA sequences in this sample. The J gene is TRBJ1-2, the V gene TRBV18; 8 bases map to TRBD1. CDR3 length: 15 residues. J was trimmed by 3 bases and V by 3 bases; bases with no gene match: 6. CDR1 and CDR2 (germline): KGHSH, LQKENI. CDR3 bases: TGTGCCAGCTCACCCCTGGACAGGGTGGACTATGGCTACACCTTC. Protein: CASSPLDRVDYGYTF.

Here the CDR3 DNA reads TGCGCCAGCAGCGCACAGGGGAGGGAGACCCAGTACTTC. This encodes CASSAQGRETQYF. The chain joins TRBV5-1 to TRBJ2-5; tentative D call: TRBD1 (7 bases). Deletions cut 4 bases from V and 5 bases from J, with 12 bases between. From germline, CDR1 is SGHRS and CDR2 YFSETQ. The CDR3 extends over 13 amino acids.

The chain employs TRBV7-2 and TRBJ2-7; 9 nucleotides agree with TRBD2. Germline CDR1 and CDR2: SGHTA and FQGNSA. The CDR3 loop spans 14 amino acids. V was clipped by 3 bases and J by 2 bases; unmatched bases: 2. CDR3 in amino acids: CASSLSGGTYEQYF. The CDR3 DNA reads as TGTGCCAGCAGCTTGAGCGGGGGGACCTACGAGCAGTACTTC. The whole variable domain, filled in from reference TRBV7-2 and TRBJ2-7, reads GAGVSQSPSNKVTEKGKDVELRCDPISGHTALYWYRQSLGQGLEFLIYFQGNSAPDKSGLPSDRFSAERTGGSVSTLTIQRTQQEDSAVYLCASSLSGGTYEQYFGPGTRLTVT.

This chain joins TRBV14 and TRBJ2-7, with no clear D. The CDR3 is made up of 15 amino acids. CDR1 and CDR2 (germline): SGHDN, FVKESK. V lost 1 base and J 3 bases, leaving 13 bases between the germline ends. CDR3: CASSQGSQDFYEQYF. The CDR3, as DNA: TGTGCCAGCAGCCAAGGGTCTCAGGATTTCTACGAGCAGTACTTC.

The genes are TRBV28 and TRBJ2-5; the match to TRBD2 covers 9 bases. The length of the CDR3 is 14 residues. The trim removed 5 bases at V and 5 bases at J, leaving 6 bases unmatched. Germline loops: CDR1 MDHEN, CDR2 SYDVKM. The CDR3 sequence: CASSRGLAEETQYF. CDR3 nucleotide sequence: TGTGCCAGCAGTCGGGGACTAGCCGAGGAGACCCAGTACTTC.

The chain is built from TRBV5-1 and TRBJ2-3; D is perhaps TRBD2 (5 bases). The CDR3 loop spans 11 amino acids. Germline V gene data show CDR1 as SGHRS and CDR2 as YFSETQ. Trimming left V 7 bases short and J 5 bases short, with 8 bases between. CDR3 residues: CASQLEDTQYF. In nucleotides, the CDR3 is TGCGCCAGCCAACTAGAAGATACGCAGTATTTT.

This chain joins TRBV6-5 and TRBJ1-3; D ambiguous. CDR3 length: 14 amino acids. V shed 7 bases and J shed 0 bases, with 10 bases lying between them. Germline V gene lookup returns CDR1 MNHEY and CDR2 SVGAGI. As DNA, the CDR3 is TGTGCCAGCACCCACACCTTCTCTGGAAACACCATATATTTT. Amino acids: CASTHTFSGNTIYF.